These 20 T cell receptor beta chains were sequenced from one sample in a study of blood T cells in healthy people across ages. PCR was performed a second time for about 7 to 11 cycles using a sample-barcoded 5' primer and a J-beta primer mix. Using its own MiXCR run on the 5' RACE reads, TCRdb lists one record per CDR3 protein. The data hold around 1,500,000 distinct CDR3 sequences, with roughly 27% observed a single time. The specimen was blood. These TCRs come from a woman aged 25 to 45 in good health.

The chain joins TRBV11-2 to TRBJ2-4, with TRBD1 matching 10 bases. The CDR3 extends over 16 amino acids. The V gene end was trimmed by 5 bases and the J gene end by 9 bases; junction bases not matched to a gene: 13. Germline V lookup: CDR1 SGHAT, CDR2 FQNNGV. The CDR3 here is CASSPLSTGGRSIQYF. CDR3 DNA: TGTGCCAGCAGCCCCCTATCGACAGGGGGCAGGAGCATTCAGTACTTC.

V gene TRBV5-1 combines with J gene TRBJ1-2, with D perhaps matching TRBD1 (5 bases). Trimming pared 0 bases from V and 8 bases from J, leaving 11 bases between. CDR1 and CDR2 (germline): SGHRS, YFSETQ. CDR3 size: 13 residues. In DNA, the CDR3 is TGCGCCAGCAGCTTGGCCGGGGCGAACGGCTACACCTTC. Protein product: CASSLAGANGYTF. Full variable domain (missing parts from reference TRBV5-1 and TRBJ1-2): KAGVTQTPRYLIKTRGQQVTLSCSPISGHRSVSWYQQTPGQGLQFLFEYFSETQRNKGNFPGRFSGRQFSNSRSEMNVSTLELGDSALYLCASSLAGANGYTFGSGTRLTVV.

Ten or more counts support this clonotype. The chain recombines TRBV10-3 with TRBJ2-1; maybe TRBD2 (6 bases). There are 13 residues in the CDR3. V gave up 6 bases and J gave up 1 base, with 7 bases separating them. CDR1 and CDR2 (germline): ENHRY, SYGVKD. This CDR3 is CAIRGGSYNEQFF. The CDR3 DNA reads TGTGCCATCAGGGGGGGTTCCTACAATGAGCAGTTCTTC.

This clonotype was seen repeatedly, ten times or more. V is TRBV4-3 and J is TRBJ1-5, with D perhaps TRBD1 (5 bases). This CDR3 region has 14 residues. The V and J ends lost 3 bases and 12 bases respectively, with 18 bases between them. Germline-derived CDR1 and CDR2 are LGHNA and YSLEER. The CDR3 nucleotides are TGCGCCAGCAGCCAGAATAGTGGGGGGAGACGCCAGCATTTT. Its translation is CASSQNSGGRRQHF.

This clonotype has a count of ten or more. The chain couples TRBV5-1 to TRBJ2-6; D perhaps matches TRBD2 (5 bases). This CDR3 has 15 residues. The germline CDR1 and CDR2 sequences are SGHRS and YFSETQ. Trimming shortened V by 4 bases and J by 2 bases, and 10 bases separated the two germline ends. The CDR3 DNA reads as TGCGCCAGCAGCCTGGGAGTGGCTGGGGCCAACGTCCTGACTTTC. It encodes CASSLGVAGANVLTF.

DNA for the CDR3: TGTGCTAGTGGTTTGGTAGATGTTCATGACGGCTACACCTTC. The encoded protein is CASGLVDVHDGYTF. The genes are TRBV12-5 and TRBJ1-2, with unresolved D. The CDR3 is 14 residues long. Germline CDR1 reads LGHNT; CDR2 reads FRNRAP. Between the trimmed V and J ends, which lost 0 bases and 8 bases, there was a span of 13 bases. Supplemented by reference TRBV12-5 and TRBJ1-2, the full variable domain reads DARVTQTPRHKVTEMGQEVTMRCQPILGHNTVFWYRQTMMQGLELLAYFRNRAPLDDSGMPKDRFSAEMPDATLATLKIQPSEPRDSAVYFCASGLVDVHDGYTFGSGTRLTVV.

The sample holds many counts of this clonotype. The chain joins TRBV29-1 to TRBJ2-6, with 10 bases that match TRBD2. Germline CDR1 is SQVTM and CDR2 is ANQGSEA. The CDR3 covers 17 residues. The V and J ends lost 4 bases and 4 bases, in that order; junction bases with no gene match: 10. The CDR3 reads CSVARASGSSGANVLTF. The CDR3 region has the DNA TGCAGCGTTGCTCGGGCTAGCGGGAGTTCAGGGGCCAACGTCCTGACTTTC. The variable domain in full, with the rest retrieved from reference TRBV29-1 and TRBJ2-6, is SAVISQKPSRDICQRGTSLTIQCQVDSQVTMMFWYRQQPGQSLTLIATANQGSEATYESGFVIDKFPISRPNLTFSTLTVSNMSPEDSSIYLCSVARASGSSGANVLTFGAGSRLTVL.

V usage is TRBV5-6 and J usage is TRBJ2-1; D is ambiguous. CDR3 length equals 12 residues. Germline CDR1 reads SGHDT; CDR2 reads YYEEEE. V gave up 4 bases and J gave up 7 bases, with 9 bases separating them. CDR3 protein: CASSQMGNEQFF. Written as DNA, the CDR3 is TGTGCCAGCAGCCAAATGGGAAATGAGCAGTTCTTC.

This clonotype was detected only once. Here the CDR3 DNA reads TGCAGTGCTACGGGGCAAGAGACCCAGTTCTTC. It specifies CSATGQETQFF. The gene calls are TRBV20-1 and TRBJ2-5; D assignment may be TRBD1 or TRBD2 (5 bases each). The DNA end is more similar to TRBJ2-1, so the J call may be wrong. CDR3 length: 11 residues. Germline CDR1 is DFQATT and CDR2 is SNEGSKA (reference sequence).

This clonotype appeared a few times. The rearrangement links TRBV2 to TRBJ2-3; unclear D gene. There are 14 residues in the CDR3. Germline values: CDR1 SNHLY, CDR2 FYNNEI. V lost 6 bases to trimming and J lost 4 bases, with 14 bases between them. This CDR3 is CASREIISPDTQYF. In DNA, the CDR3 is TGTGCCAGCAGGGAGATTATTAGCCCAGATACGCAGTATTTT.

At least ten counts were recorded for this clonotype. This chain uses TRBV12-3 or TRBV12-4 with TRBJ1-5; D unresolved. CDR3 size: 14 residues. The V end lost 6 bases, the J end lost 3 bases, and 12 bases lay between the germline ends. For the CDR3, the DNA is TGTGCCAGCAGCCTTGCTCCGGTCAATCAGCCCCAGCATTTT. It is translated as CASSLAPVNQPQHF.

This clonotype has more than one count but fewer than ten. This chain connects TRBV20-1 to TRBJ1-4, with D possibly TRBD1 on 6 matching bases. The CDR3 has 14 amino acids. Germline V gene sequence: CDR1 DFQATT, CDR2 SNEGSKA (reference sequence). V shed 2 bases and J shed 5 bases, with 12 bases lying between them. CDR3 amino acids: CSARRSGGNEKLFF. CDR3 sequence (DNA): TGCAGTGCTAGAAGGTCCGGGGGCAATGAAAAACTGTTTTTT.

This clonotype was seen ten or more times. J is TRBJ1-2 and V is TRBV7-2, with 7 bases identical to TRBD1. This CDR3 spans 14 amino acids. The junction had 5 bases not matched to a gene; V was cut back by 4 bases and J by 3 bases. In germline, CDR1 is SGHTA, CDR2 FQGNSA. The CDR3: CASSSTGVDYGYTF. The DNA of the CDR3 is TGTGCCAGCAGCTCTACAGGGGTCGACTATGGCTACACCTTC.

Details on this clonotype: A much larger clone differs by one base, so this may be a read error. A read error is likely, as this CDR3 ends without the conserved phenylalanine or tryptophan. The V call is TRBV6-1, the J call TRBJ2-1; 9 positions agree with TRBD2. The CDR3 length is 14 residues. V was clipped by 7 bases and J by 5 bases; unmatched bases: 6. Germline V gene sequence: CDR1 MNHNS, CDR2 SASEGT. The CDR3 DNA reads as TGTGCCAGCATACCGGGACTAGCCAACAATGAGCAGTTCTGC. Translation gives CASIPGLANNEQFC.

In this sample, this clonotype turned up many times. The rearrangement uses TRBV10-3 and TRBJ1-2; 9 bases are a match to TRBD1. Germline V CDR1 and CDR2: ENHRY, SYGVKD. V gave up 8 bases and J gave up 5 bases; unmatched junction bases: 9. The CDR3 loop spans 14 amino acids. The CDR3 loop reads CAISLETGGYGYTF. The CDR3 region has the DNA TGTGCCATCTCTTTGGAGACAGGGGGATATGGCTACACCTTC.

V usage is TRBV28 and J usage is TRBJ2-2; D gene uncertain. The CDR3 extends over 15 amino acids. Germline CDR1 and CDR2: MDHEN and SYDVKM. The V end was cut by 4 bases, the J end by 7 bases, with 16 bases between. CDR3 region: CASSSVGSGGGELFF. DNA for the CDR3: TGTGCCAGCAGTTCAGTCGGGTCCGGCGGCGGGGAGCTGTTTTTT.

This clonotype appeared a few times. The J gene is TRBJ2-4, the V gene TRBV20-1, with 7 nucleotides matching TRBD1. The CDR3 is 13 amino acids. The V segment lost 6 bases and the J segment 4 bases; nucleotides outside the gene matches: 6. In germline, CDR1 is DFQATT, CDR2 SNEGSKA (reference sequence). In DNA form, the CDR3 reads TGCAGTGCAGGGGACAGCCCTAAAAACATTCAGTACTTC. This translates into CSAGDSPKNIQYF.

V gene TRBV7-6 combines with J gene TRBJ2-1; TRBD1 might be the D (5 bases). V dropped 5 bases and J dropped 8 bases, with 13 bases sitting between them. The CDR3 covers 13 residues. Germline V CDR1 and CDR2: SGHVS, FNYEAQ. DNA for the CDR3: TGTGCCAGCAGCCTGACAGTGTCCGATGAGCAGTTCTTC. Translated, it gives CASSLTVSDEQFF.

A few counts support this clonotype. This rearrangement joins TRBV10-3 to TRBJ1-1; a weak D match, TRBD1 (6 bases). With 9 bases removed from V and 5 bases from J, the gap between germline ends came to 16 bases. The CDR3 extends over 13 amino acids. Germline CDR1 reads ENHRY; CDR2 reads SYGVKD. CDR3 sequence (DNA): TGTGCCATTGGGGGCGCTTCCGTAACTGAAGCTTTCTTT. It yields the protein CAIGGASVTEAFF.

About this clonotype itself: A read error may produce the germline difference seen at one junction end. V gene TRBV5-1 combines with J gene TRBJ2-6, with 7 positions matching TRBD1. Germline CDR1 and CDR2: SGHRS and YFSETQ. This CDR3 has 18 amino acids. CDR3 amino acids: CASSSETGSYSGVNVLTF. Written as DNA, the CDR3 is TGCGCCAGCAGCTCGGAGACAGGGAGTTACTCTGGGGTCAACGTCCTGACTTTC.